A selection of T cell receptor beta chains follows, all from one sample in a study of T cell responses to AZD1222 COVID-19 vaccine. Sequenced by immunoSEQ multiplex PCR; TCRdb stores in-frame clones only, minus some. In the table there are approximately 130,000 clones, roughly nine tenths of which are singletons. Here the sequenced sample was peripheral blood, taken 28 days after the second AZD1222 dose. The source of these receptors is an adult who received the AZD1222 COVID-19 vaccine. Both conserved end residues are part of each CDR3. A D gene is named only where the DNA matches it firmly. Rows give clone size only sometimes, using once, few, many, or a class for an expanded clone.

CDR3nt: TGTGCCAGCAGCTCCCCTGGGGGACAGGGGGAAGCTTTCTTT
CDR3aa: CASSSPGGQGEAFF
abundance: NA
j_gene: TRBJ1-1
v_gene: TRBV5-4
d_gene: TRBD1

CDR3nt: TGTGCCAGTAGTATAGATCAGCTTTTTGGCAGCGGCTACACCTTC
CDR3aa: CASSIDQLFGSGYTF
abundance: NA
j_gene: TRBJ1-2
v_gene: TRBV19
d_gene: NA

CDR3nt: TGTGCCACCAGGGTCGCGCAGAACACTGAAGCTTTCTTT
CDR3aa: CATRVAQNTEAFF
abundance: NA
j_gene: TRBJ1-1
v_gene: TRBV19
d_gene: NA

CDR3nt: TGTGCCAGCAGCAAATGGGCCGGTCAGCCCCAGCATTTT
CDR3aa: CASSKWAGQPQHF
abundance: NA
j_gene: TRBJ1-5
v_gene: TRBV28
d_gene: NA

CDR3nt: TGTGCCTGGAGTGTACATTCGGGTCAGCCCCAGCATTTT
CDR3aa: CAWSVHSGQPQHF
abundance: NA
j_gene: TRBJ1-5
v_gene: TRBV30
d_gene: NA

CDR3nt: TGTGCCAGCAGTTACAACACCGGGGAGCTGTTTTTT
CDR3aa: CASSYNTGELFF
abundance: few
j_gene: TRBJ2-2
v_gene: TRBV6-5
d_gene: NA

CDR3nt: TGTGCCAGCAGTTTTCTCAATTCACCCCTCCACTTT
CDR3aa: CASSFLNSPLHF
abundance: NA
j_gene: TRBJ1-6
v_gene: TRBV12-3/TRBV12-4
d_gene: NA

CDR3nt: TGTGCCAGCTCCGCCGGAAATAGCCATGAGCAGTTCTTC
CDR3aa: CASSAGNSHEQFF
abundance: once
j_gene: TRBJ2-1
v_gene: TRBV12-3/TRBV12-4
d_gene: NA

CDR3nt: TGTGCCAGCAGCCAAGGCCAAGGAGGGGGCCCGAATGAAAAACTGTTTTTT
CDR3aa: CASSQGQGGGPNEKLFF
abundance: NA
j_gene: TRBJ1-4
v_gene: TRBV4-2
d_gene: TRBD1

CDR3nt: TGTGCCAGCAGTTTGGGGCGTGAAGCTTTCTTT
CDR3aa: CASSLGREAFF
abundance: NA
j_gene: TRBJ1-1
v_gene: TRBV12-3/TRBV12-4
d_gene: NA

CDR3nt: TGTGCCAGCAGTTTATCGTTTGGCGAAATGACCTACGAGCAGTACTTC
CDR3aa: CASSLSFGEMTYEQYF
abundance: NA
j_gene: TRBJ2-7
v_gene: TRBV27
d_gene: NA

CDR3nt: TGTGCCATCAGTGAGTCCTCGGGCCTTGGGTTCTTC
CDR3aa: CAISESSGLGFF
abundance: NA
j_gene: TRBJ2-1
v_gene: TRBV10-3
d_gene: NA

CDR3nt: TGTGCCAGCAGCTTCGGACGGAGTGAAAAACTGTTTTTT
CDR3aa: CASSFGRSEKLFF
abundance: NA
j_gene: TRBJ1-4
v_gene: TRBV7-8
d_gene: NA

CDR3nt: TGCGCCAGCAGCTTATCGGAGGGCCGGTCCAACGAGCGGTACTTC
CDR3aa: CASSLSEGRSNERYF
abundance: NA
j_gene: TRBJ2-7
v_gene: TRBV5-1
d_gene: NA

CDR3nt: TGTGCCAGCAGCAAAGACCAGGACAGACGACCATCATTGAACACTGAAGCTTTCTTT
CDR3aa: CASSKDQDRRPSLNTEAFF
abundance: once
j_gene: TRBJ1-1
v_gene: TRBV21-1
d_gene: NA

CDR3nt: TGTGCCAGCAGTTTCGTGGAGCGAGCCAATTTCGGGCAGTTCTTC
CDR3aa: CASSFVERANFGQFF
abundance: NA
j_gene: TRBJ2-1
v_gene: TRBV27
d_gene: NA

CDR3nt: TGTGCCAGCAGTTTATTCCGGGGAGGGGCAGAGACCCAGTACTTC
CDR3aa: CASSLFRGGAETQYF
abundance: NA
j_gene: TRBJ2-5
v_gene: TRBV27
d_gene: TRBD2

CDR3nt: TGTGCCAGCAGAAGAACAGGGGGAGAGACCCAGTACTTC
CDR3aa: CASRRTGGETQYF
abundance: NA
j_gene: TRBJ2-5
v_gene: TRBV6-5
d_gene: TRBD1

CDR3nt: TGTGCCAGCAGTGAATTTCGGACGGGACCCTACGAGCAGTACTTC
CDR3aa: CASSEFRTGPYEQYF
abundance: few
j_gene: TRBJ2-7
v_gene: TRBV25-1
d_gene: NA

CDR3nt: TGTGCCAGCAGCCCTCCGGCGCAGGTGTGGTATGAGCAGTTCTTC
CDR3aa: CASSPPAQVWYEQFF
abundance: NA
j_gene: TRBJ2-1
v_gene: TRBV28
d_gene: NA

CDR3nt: TGCGCCAGCAGCTCGGGGCCTAACACTGAAGCTTTCTTT
CDR3aa: CASSSGPNTEAFF
abundance: NA
j_gene: TRBJ1-1
v_gene: TRBV5-1
d_gene: NA

CDR3nt: TGTGCCAGCTCCTTAGACAGAACTGAAGCTTTCTTT
CDR3aa: CASSLDRTEAFF
abundance: NA
j_gene: TRBJ1-1
v_gene: TRBV18
d_gene: NA